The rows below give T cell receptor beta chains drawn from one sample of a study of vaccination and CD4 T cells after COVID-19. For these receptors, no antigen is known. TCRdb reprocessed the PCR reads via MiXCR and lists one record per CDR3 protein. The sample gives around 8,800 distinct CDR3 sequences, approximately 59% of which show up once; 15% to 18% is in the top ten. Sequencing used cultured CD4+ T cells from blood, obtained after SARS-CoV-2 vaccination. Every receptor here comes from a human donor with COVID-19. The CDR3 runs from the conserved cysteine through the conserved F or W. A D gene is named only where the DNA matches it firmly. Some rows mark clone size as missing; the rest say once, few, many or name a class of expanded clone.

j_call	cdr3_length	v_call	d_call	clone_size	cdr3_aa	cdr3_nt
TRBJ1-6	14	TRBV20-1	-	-	CSARAGTKDSPLHF	TGCAGTGCTAGGGCCGGGACAAAAGATTCACCCCTCCACTTT
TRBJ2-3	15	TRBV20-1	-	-	CSAALRGSSTDTQYF	TGCAGTGCTGCTCTCCGGGGATCTAGCACAGATACGCAGTATTTT
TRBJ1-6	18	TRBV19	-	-	CASNQNPPSSSYNSPLHF	TGTGCCAGTAACCAAAACCCCCCATCGAGCTCCTATAATTCACCCCTCCACTTT
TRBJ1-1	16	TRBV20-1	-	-	CSAREGGDTRNTEAFF	TGCAGTGCTAGAGAGGGCGGGGATACTAGGAACACTGAAGCTTTCTTT
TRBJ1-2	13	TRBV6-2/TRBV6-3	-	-	CASRKTENYGYTF	TGTGCCAGCAGGAAGACGGAAAACTATGGCTACACCTTC
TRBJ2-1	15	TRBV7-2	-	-	CASSLAGGPHNEQFF	TGTGCCAGCAGCTTAGCGGGGGGGCCCCACAATGAGCAGTTCTTC
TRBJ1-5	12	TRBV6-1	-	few	CASSEAGQPQHF	TGTGCCAGCAGTGAAGCTGGTCAGCCCCAGCATTTT
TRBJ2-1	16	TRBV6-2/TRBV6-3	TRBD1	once	CASSYSSGTGGNEQFF	TGTGCCAGCAGTTATTCTTCCGGGACAGGGGGAAATGAGCAGTTCTTC
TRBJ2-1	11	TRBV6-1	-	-	CASSEIWEQFF	TGTGCCAGCAGTGAAATCTGGGAGCAGTTCTTC
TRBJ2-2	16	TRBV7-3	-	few	CASSPQGRSYTGELFF	TGTGCCAGCAGCCCTCAGGGCCGCTCCTACACCGGGGAGCTGTTTTTT
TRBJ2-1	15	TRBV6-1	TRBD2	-	CASTLRGGPINEQFF	TGTGCCAGCACCCTCCGGGGGGGGCCTATAAATGAGCAGTTCTTC
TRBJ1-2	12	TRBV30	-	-	CAWRGDGYGYTF	TGTGCCTGGAGGGGGGATGGCTATGGCTACACCTTC
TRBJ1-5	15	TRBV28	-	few	CASGRAPGETQPQHF	TGTGCCAGCGGCCGGGCCCCGGGCGAGACTCAGCCCCAGCATTTT
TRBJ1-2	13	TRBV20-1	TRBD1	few	CSGGTGESYGYTF	TGCAGTGGCGGGACAGGGGAATCCTATGGCTACACCTTC
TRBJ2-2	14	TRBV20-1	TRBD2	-	CSAQLGGGTGELFF	TGCAGTGCCCAACTTGGGGGGGGCACCGGGGAGCTGTTTTTT
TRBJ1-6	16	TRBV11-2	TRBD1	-	CASSLDHGQGNSPLHF	TGTGCCAGCAGCTTAGATCACGGACAGGGTAATTCACCCCTCCACTTT
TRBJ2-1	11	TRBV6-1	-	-	CASRAGQIQFF	TGTGCCAGCCGAGCGGGACAGATACAGTTCTTC
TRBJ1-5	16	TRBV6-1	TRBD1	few	CASSTGQGLGNQPQHF	TGTGCCAGCAGTACTGGACAGGGGTTAGGCAATCAGCCCCAGCATTTT
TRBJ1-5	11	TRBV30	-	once	CAWSLGGPQHF	TGTGCCTGGTCGTTGGGGGGGCCCCAGCATTTT
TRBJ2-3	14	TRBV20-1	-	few	CSALHGAEIDTQYF	TGCAGTGCTCTCCACGGGGCGGAGATCGATACGCAGTATTTT
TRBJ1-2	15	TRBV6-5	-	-	CASSYSGGSNYGYTF	TGTGCCAGCAGTTACTCGGGGGGTAGTAACTATGGCTACACCTTC
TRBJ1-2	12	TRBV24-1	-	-	CATSDPGYGYTF	TGTGCCACCAGTGACCCCGGCTATGGCTACACCTTC
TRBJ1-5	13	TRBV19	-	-	CASTPTAGQPQHF	TGTGCCAGTACCCCGACAGCGGGACAGCCCCAGCATTTT
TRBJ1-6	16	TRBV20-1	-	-	CSAPEGVLSYNSPLHF	TGCAGTGCTCCCGAGGGGGTGCTCTCCTATAATTCACCCCTCCACTTT
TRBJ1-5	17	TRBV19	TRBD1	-	CASSMLDRVFTNQPQHF	TGTGCCAGTAGTATGTTGGACAGGGTTTTTACCAATCAGCCCCAGCATTTT
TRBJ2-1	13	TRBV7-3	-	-	CASSPGSGREQFF	TGTGCCAGCAGCCCGGGGTCTGGTCGTGAGCAGTTCTTC